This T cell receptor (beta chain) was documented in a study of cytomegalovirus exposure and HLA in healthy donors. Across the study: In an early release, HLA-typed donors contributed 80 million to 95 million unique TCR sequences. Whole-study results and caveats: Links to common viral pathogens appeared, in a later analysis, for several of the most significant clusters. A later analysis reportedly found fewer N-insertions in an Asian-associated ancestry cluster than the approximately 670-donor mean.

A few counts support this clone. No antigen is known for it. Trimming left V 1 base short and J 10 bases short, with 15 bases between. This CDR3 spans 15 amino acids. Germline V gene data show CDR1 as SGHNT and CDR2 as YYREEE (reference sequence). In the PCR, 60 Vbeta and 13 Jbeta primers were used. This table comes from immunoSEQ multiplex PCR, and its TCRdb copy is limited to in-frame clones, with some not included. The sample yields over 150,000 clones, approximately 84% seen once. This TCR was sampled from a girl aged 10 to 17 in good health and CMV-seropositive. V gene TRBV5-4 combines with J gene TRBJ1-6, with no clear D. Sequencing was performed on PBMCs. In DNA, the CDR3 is TGTGCCAGCAGCTTGAAAGGCGGGGAATTCTCACCCCTCCACTTT. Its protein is CASSLKGGEFSPLHF.